Listed below are T cell receptor beta chains from one sample, sequenced in a study of OX40 agonist ivuxolimab in advanced cancers. The table came from immunoSEQ multiplex PCR; TCRdb's copy has only in-frame clones and leaves some out. The table shows 50,000 to 65,000 clones, with roughly four fifths occurring only once. The sequencing used CD4+ or CD8+ T cells sorted from blood, collected in a trial of the OX40 agonist ivuxolimab. All receptors come from an adult with an advanced solid tumor such as melanoma, head and neck, liver or kidney cancer. Each CDR3 is given with its conserved first and last residue. A D gene is named only where the DNA matches it firmly. Clone size is not always given. Where it is, it says once, few, many or a class for expanded clones.

clone size	V gene	D gene	J gene	CDR3 DNA	CDR3 protein
-	TRBV11-2	-	TRBJ1-5	TGTGCCAGCAGCTTAGAACGCAGCAATCAGCCCCAGCATTTT	CASSLERSNQPQHF
-	TRBV5-1	TRBD1	TRBJ2-3	TGCGCCAGCAGCTTGGCCCGGACAGGGGGCCCAGATACGCAGTATTTT	CASSLARTGGPDTQYF
-	TRBV27	-	TRBJ1-1	TGTGCCAGCAGCCAAGGGGGTAGCCGGGGCACTGAAGCTTTCTTT	CASSQGGSRGTEAFF
-	TRBV5-8	TRBD1	TRBJ2-3	TGTGCCAGCAGCCTGGGACAGGGGCGCGCAGATACGCAGTATTTT	CASSLGQGRADTQYF
-	TRBV14	-	TRBJ1-2	TGTGCCAGCAGCCAAGATTACCGCTATGGCCACACCTTC	CASSQDYRYGHTF
few	TRBV10-3	-	TRBJ1-1	TGTGCCATCAGACAGAACACTGAAGCTTTCTTT	CAIRQNTEAFF
-	TRBV7-2	-	TRBJ2-7	TGTGCCAGCAGCTTAGCGTCGGGGATGGGGGAGCAGTACTTC	CASSLASGMGEQYF
-	TRBV27	-	TRBJ1-4	TGTGCCAGCAGTTCTCAGGGGAGCGTTGAAAAATTGTTTTTT	CASSSQGSVEKLFF
-	TRBV30	-	TRBJ1-2	TGTGCCTGGAGTGTAGGCCTAAACTATGGCTACACCTTC	CAWSVGLNYGYTF
-	TRBV10-1	-	TRBJ1-2	TGCGCCAGCTTTAGGAGGAAGGGGGACTATGGCTACACCTTC	CASFRRKGDYGYTF
-	TRBV30	TRBD2	TRBJ2-1	TGTGCCTGGAGTCGGTATAGCGGGGGGAAAAATGAGCAGTTCTTC	CAWSRYSGGKNEQFF
-	TRBV21-1	-	TRBJ1-1	TGTGCCAGCAGCACTCGGGACAGGGGGGAGACTGAAGCTTTCTTT	CASSTRDRGETEAFF
once	TRBV5-6	-	TRBJ1-2	TGTGCCAGCAAAACTACCTCGGAAGGCTACACCTTC	CASKTTSEGYTF
-	TRBV30	-	TRBJ1-1	TGTGCCTGGAGTGGTACAGGGTGGACTGAAGCTTTCTTT	CAWSGTGWTEAFF
-	TRBV7-9	-	TRBJ2-7	TGTGCCAGCAGCACGAGTAAGGAGCAGGTCTACGAGCAGTACTTC	CASSTSKEQVYEQYF
-	TRBV11-3	TRBD2	TRBJ2-1	TGTGCCAGCAGCTCACTAGCGGGGGGTAAAAATGAGCAGTTCTTC	CASSSLAGGKNEQFF
-	TRBV7-9	-	TRBJ2-1	TGTGCCAGCAGCTCTACAACAGCTTACAATGAGCAGTTCTTC	CASSSTTAYNEQFF
-	TRBV29-1	-	TRBJ1-4	TGCAGCGTTGGAGCGGGTCCCCTTAATGAAAAACTGTTTTTT	CSVGAGPLNEKLFF
-	TRBV15	-	TRBJ1-2	TGTGCCACCAGCCCCTTCCGGGGGACCGCTAACTATGGCTACACCTTC	CATSPFRGTANYGYTF
-	TRBV2	TRBD2	TRBJ2-3	TGTGCCCTAACGTGGGGGACTAGCGGTTCTACGCAGTATTTT	CALTWGTSGSTQYF
-	TRBV5-4	-	TRBJ1-1	TGTGCCAGCGGCCGGGACGTGTTCACTGAAGCTTTCTTT	CASGRDVFTEAFF
-	TRBV18	TRBD1	TRBJ1-2	TGTGCCAGCTCACCTAATACCGGACAGGGCAATGGCTACACCTTC	CASSPNTGQGNGYTF
-	TRBV4-3	-	TRBJ1-6	TGCGCCAGCAGGGGAAGGCTTAATTCACCCCTCCACTTT	CASRGRLNSPLHF
-	TRBV28	TRBD1	TRBJ1-2	TGTGCCAGCACCCTTAACAGGGGAACCAACTTCACCTTC	CASTLNRGTNFTF
-	TRBV7-8	-	TRBJ2-7	TGTGCCAGCAGCTCGGTCAGTCGCTACGAGCAGTACTTC	CASSSVSRYEQYF
-	TRBV6-5	-	TRBJ1-2	TGTGCCAGCAGTTACCAGGGAAGGACTGGCTACACCTTC	CASSYQGRTGYTF
-	TRBV7-2	TRBD1	TRBJ1-4	TGTGCCAGCAGCTTGGGGGGGACAGGGCTTTTGACTAATGAAAAACTGTTTTTT	CASSLGGTGLLTNEKLFF
-	TRBV21-1	-	TRBJ1-1	TGTGCCAGCAGTGGGTATGCAACGATACGGCTCTGGGGGCCGGGATGTACTGAAGCTTTCTTT	CASSGYATIRLWGPGCTEAFF
-	TRBV7-2	-	TRBJ1-1	TGTGCCAGCAGCCCCGAGGGCAGGGTCACTGAAGCTTTCTTT	CASSPEGRVTEAFF
-	TRBV5-5	-	TRBJ2-7	TGTGCCAGCAGTCTCAACTTCAACTACGAGCAGTACTTC	CASSLNFNYEQYF
-	TRBV19	TRBD1	TRBJ2-7	TGTGCCAGTAGTGCCTCCGGGACAGGGAGGTACGAGCAGTACTTC	CASSASGTGRYEQYF
-	TRBV6-1	-	TRBJ1-5	TGTGCCAGCAGTGAACTCGGGGGTAATCAGCCCCAGCATTTT	CASSELGGNQPQHF